Below, 20 T cell receptor beta chains from the same sample are listed, as sequenced in a study of blood T cell repertoires in COVID-19. Assay: immunoSEQ multiplex PCR; the TCRdb copy retains only in-frame clones and omits some. The sample records 110,000 to 150,000 clones, about 80% being singletons. The sequenced sample was PBMCs or T cells enriched from blood (not recorded which). The receptor source for this set is a woman aged 50 to 60 who had recovered from COVID-19.

The genes are TRBV19 and TRBJ1-1; TRBD1 is a possible D gene (5 bases). V lost 4 bases to trimming and J lost 6 bases, with 12 bases between them. Germline CDR1 reads LNHDA; CDR2 reads SQIVND (reference sequence). This CDR3 has 13 amino acids. The CDR3 spells CASSKEGASEAFF. The CDR3 DNA reads as TGTGCCAGTAGTAAGGAAGGGGCATCTGAAGCTTTCTTT.

Worth noting for this clone: In the same sample, other DNA sequences code for this CDR3. V usage is TRBV29-1 and J usage is TRBJ2-5; 7 bases agree with TRBD1. CDR1 is SQVTM and CDR2 is ANQGSEA in the germline V gene. The length of the CDR3 is 13 residues. V dropped 2 bases and J dropped 1; count of bases not matched to a gene: 1. CDR3: CSVERGPQETQYF. The CDR3 bases are TGCAGCGTTGAAAGGGGGCCCCAAGAGACCCAGTACTTC. The full variable domain, in which reference TRBV29-1 and TRBJ2-5 provide the parts outside the CDR3, is SAVISQKPSRDICQRGTSLTIQCQVDSQVTMMFWYRQQPGQSLTLIATANQGSEATYESGFVIDKFPISRPNLTFSTLTVSNMSPEDSSIYLCSVERGPQETQYFGPGTRLLVL.

The rearrangement links TRBV7-8 to TRBJ2-7; maybe TRBD1 (7 bases). This CDR3 region has 14 residues. CDR1 is SGHVS, CDR2 FQNEAQ, per germline. V gave up 11 bases and J gave up 2 bases, with 19 bases separating them. Here the CDR3 reads CASAGQSGAYEQYF. DNA for the CDR3: TGTGCCTCGGCGGGACAGTCAGGGGCCTACGAGCAGTACTTC.

The chain uses TRBV7-8 and TRBJ1-4, with D perhaps matching TRBD1 (5 bases). Germline CDR1 reads SGHVS; CDR2 reads FQNEAQ. The CDR3 is 16 residues long. Trimming stripped 5 bases from V and 3 bases from J, with 16 bases between. CDR3 amino acids: CASSPASGISNEKLFF. CDR3 in DNA: TGTGCCAGCAGCCCAGCATCAGGGATCTCTAATGAAAAACTGTTTTTT.

This clone has just a few counts. The chain combines TRBV19 with TRBJ2-2, with 8 bases matching TRBD2. The CDR3 contains 21 residues. The germline gives CDR1 LNHDA, CDR2 SQIVND (reference sequence). V shed 0 bases and J 10 bases; nucleotides not matched to a gene: 25. This chain's CDR3 is CASSIDLTSGLERGKVAELFF. The CDR3, as DNA: TGTGCCAGTAGTATAGATCTCACCTCCGGCCTAGAGCGGGGGAAGGTGGCGGAGCTGTTTTTT.

This clone was picked up a small number of times. The chain has TRBV7-2 and TRBJ1-2; no definite D call. The CDR3 totals 14 residues. The V gene lost 5 bases and the J gene lost 2 bases, with 12 bases spanning the gap. Germline loops: CDR1 SGHTA, CDR2 FQGNSA. The CDR3 loop reads CASSPLRLNYGYTF. Written as DNA, the CDR3 is TGTGCCAGCAGCCCACTGCGGTTGAACTATGGCTACACCTTC.

The CDR3 DNA reads as TGTGCCAGCTCACTCGACAGGGTTGAAGCTTTCTTT. Its protein product is CASSLDRVEAFF. The rearrangement links TRBV18 to TRBJ1-1; 7 bases are shared with TRBD1. Trimming took 4 bases from V and 7 from J; bases not matched to a gene: 3. Germline-derived CDR1 and CDR2 are KGHSH and LQKENI. There are 12 residues in the CDR3. Full variable domain (rest looked up from reference TRBV18 and TRBJ1-1): NAGVMQNPRHLVRRRGQEARLRCSPMKGHSHVYWYRQLPEEGLKFMVYLQKENIIDESGMPKERFSAEFPKEGPSILRIQQVVRGDSAAYFCASSLDRVEAFFGQGTRLTVV.

The chain is built from TRBV24-1 and TRBJ2-3; possibly TRBD1 for D (6 bases). Looked up from germline, CDR1 is KGHDR and CDR2 is SFDVKD. V lost 1 base, J lost 4 bases, and 8 bases lay in between. This CDR3 has 14 residues. CDR3: CATSDFTGSDTQYF. The CDR3 DNA follows: TGTGCCACCAGTGATTTTACAGGGTCAGATACGCAGTATTTT.

The chain is built from TRBV6-2 or TRBV6-3 and TRBJ2-3, with D unresolved. This CDR3 is 13 amino acids long. Trimming took 4 bases from V and 4 from J, leaving 9 bases between them. Germline V gives CDR1 MNHEY, CDR2 SVGEGT. CDR3 sequence reads: CASSSGEADTQYF. The CDR3 coding sequence is TGTGCCAGCAGTTCCGGAGAGGCAGATACGCAGTATTTT.

The chain carries TRBV9 and TRBJ2-4, with D maybe TRBD2 (5 bases). Germline V lookup: CDR1 SGDLS, CDR2 YYNGEE. CDR3 length equals 15 residues. The V end was cut by 1 base, the J end by 2 bases, with 10 bases between. The CDR3 region is CASSVSGETKNIQYF. The CDR3 DNA sequence: TGTGCCAGCAGCGTATCTGGGGAGACCAAAAACATTCAGTACTTC.

The chain joins TRBV5-1 to TRBJ1-2; maybe TRBD1 (6 bases). V was clipped by 1 base and J by 4 bases, with 11 bases between them. The CDR3 is 14 residues long. Germline V gives CDR1 SGHRS, CDR2 YFSETQ. CDR3 protein: CASSLRGGGYGYTF. The CDR3 DNA follows: TGCGCCAGCAGCTTGAGGGGGGGAGGCTATGGCTACACCTTC.

This chain uses TRBV6-5 with TRBJ1-1; D perhaps matches TRBD1 (6 bases). The CDR3 runs 11 residues. Deletions cut 7 bases from V and 8 bases from J, with 11 bases between. The germline gives CDR1 MNHEY, CDR2 SVGAGI. CDR3 in amino acids: CASNTGREAFF. The CDR3 DNA reads as TGTGCCAGCAATACAGGGCGGGAAGCTTTCTTT.

This rearrangement joins TRBV10-1 to TRBJ2-1; 10 nucleotides align to TRBD2. CDR1 WNHNN and CDR2 SYGVQD come from the germline V gene (reference sequence). V gave up 4 bases and J gave up 10 bases; unmatched junction bases: 7. The length of the CDR3 is 14 residues. The CDR3 is CASSALAGSQEQFF. For the CDR3, the DNA is TGCGCCAGCAGTGCACTAGCGGGGTCCCAAGAGCAGTTCTTC.

Here the CDR3 reads CASSQGDQGARQPQHF. CDR3 sequence (DNA): TGTGCCAGCAGCCAAGGTGATCAGGGGGCAAGGCAGCCCCAGCATTTT. The rearrangement joins TRBV3-1 (or the pseudogene TRBV3-2) to TRBJ1-5, with 8 bases identical to TRBD1. This CDR3 has 16 amino acids. V shed 1 base and J 7 bases; nucleotides not matched to a gene: 9. Germline values: CDR1 LGHDT, CDR2 YNNKEL (reference sequence).

The chain employs TRBV5-1 and TRBJ2-2; D uncertain. Per germline, CDR1 SGHRS and CDR2 YFSETQ. CDR3 length: 14 amino acids. The V end lost 3 bases, the J end lost 0 bases, and 6 bases lay between the germline ends. Written as DNA, the CDR3 is TGCGCCAGCAGCTACGACACGAACACCGGGGAGCTGTTTTTT. Translation: CASSYDTNTGELFF.

The chain recombines TRBV4-1 with TRBJ1-5; D gene unclear. This CDR3 comprises 20 residues. Deletions cut 4 bases from V and 3 bases from J, with 28 bases between. Per germline, CDR1 MGHRA and CDR2 YSYEKL. The CDR3 DNA reads TGCGCCAGCAGCCTACGTTCCCCAAGTACGGCAGGTGGCCCCAATCAGCCCCAGCATTTT. Protein: CASSLRSPSTAGGPNQPQHF.

The CDR3 protein is CASTFEGGLTGELFF. CDR3 sequence (DNA): TGTGCCAGCACCTTTGAAGGGGGCCTCACCGGGGAGCTGTTTTTT. The chain has TRBV28 and TRBJ2-2, with 7 bases matching TRBD1. Germline V lookup: CDR1 MDHEN, CDR2 SYDVKM. This CDR3 has 15 residues. The V and J ends lost 7 bases and 4 bases, in that order; junction bases with no gene match: 9.

The V gene is TRBV6-5, the J gene TRBJ1-4; 9 bases align to TRBD1. J gave up 7 bases and V 6 bases, and 9 bases lay outside the gene matches. This CDR3 contains 15 residues. Germline CDR1 is MNHEY and CDR2 is SVGAGI. The CDR3 here is CASRTTGGSVEKLFF. CDR3 nucleotide sequence: TGTGCCAGCAGAACCACAGGGGGCTCAGTTGAAAAACTGTTTTTT.

This clone was found once. The chain employs TRBV6-5 and TRBJ1-1; D call uncertain. The CDR3 covers 13 residues. CDR1 and CDR2 (germline): MNHEY, SVGAGI. With 7 bases removed from V and 3 bases from J, the gap between germline ends came to 12 bases. CDR3 sequence (DNA): TGTGCCAGCACTACGACAACCTACACTGAAGCTTTCTTT. Its protein is CASTTTTYTEAFF.

The gene calls are TRBV5-1 and TRBJ2-3; TRBD1 agrees at 9 bases. CDR3 length: 16 residues. V lost 4 bases to trimming and J lost 3 bases; unmatched junction nucleotides: 9. Germline CDR1 is SGHRS and CDR2 is YFSETQ. The CDR3 loop reads CASSGNTGTGTDTQYF. In DNA, the CDR3 is TGCGCCAGCAGCGGAAACACCGGGACAGGGACAGATACGCAGTATTTT.